The 22 T cell receptor beta chains listed next were all sequenced from one sample in a study of blood T cell repertoires in COVID-19. Method: immunoSEQ multiplex PCR; TCRdb's copy keeps in-frame clones and lacks some. This sample carries about 480,000 clones, more than 85% of them seen once, and the ten largest clones take more than 7.5%. The sequencing sample was made of PBMCs or T cells enriched from blood (not recorded which). These receptors all come from a woman aged 55-75 years who had recovered from COVID-19.

This clone was seen once. The rearrangement links TRBV7-2 to TRBJ1-6; D unresolved. Germline values: CDR1 SGHTA, CDR2 FQGNSA. The CDR3 covers 15 residues. V lost 1 base and J lost 7, with 11 bases in between. The DNA of the CDR3 is TGTGCCAGCAGCTTAGAGGGCAGCGGGAATTCACCCCTCCACTTT. Amino acid sequence: CASSLEGSGNSPLHF.

The rearrangement links TRBV11-2 to TRBJ2-2; 12 bases line up with TRBD2. From germline, CDR1 is SGHAT and CDR2 FQNNGV. J was trimmed by 0 bases and V by 1 base; bases with no gene match: 3. This CDR3 has 18 residues. The CDR3, as DNA: TGTGCCAGCAGCTTAGTCCTAGCGGGGGGGCCGAACACCGGGGAGCTGTTTTTT. Amino acid sequence: CASSLVLAGGPNTGELFF.

V usage is TRBV5-1 and J usage is TRBJ2-3; the match to TRBD1 covers 8 bases. CDR3 length equals 15 residues. CDR1 is SGHRS, CDR2 YFSETQ, per germline. J gave up 0 bases and V 4 bases, and 4 bases lay outside the gene matches. The CDR3 bases are TGCGCCAGCAGCCCGACAGGGGCCAGCACAGATACGCAGTATTTT. The encoded protein is CASSPTGASTDTQYF.

CDR3 protein: CASSSDLSKGTDTQYF. As DNA, the CDR3 is TGCGCCAGCAGCTCGGACTTGTCAAAAGGCACAGATACGCAGTATTTT. The V and J genes are TRBV5-1 and TRBJ2-3; D might be TRBD2 (5 bases). Germline V gives CDR1 SGHRS, CDR2 YFSETQ. This CDR3 is built from 16 residues. The germline V and J ends were trimmed by 3 bases and 1 base, with 15 bases remaining between them.

The chain is built from TRBV3-1 (or the pseudogene TRBV3-2) and TRBJ1-5, with D possibly being TRBD1 (5 bases). In germline, CDR1 is LGHDT, CDR2 YNNKEL (reference sequence). CDR3 length: 15 amino acids. V was pared by 3 bases and J by 3 bases, with 12 bases between. DNA of the CDR3: TGTGCCAGCAGCCAGGGGGGTGGCCTCAATCAGCCCCAGCATTTT. The encoded protein is CASSQGGGLNQPQHF.

The chain joins TRBV5-5 to TRBJ2-4; possibly TRBD2 for D (5 bases). This CDR3 contains 12 residues. Trimming pared 3 bases from V and 5 bases from J, leaving 6 bases between. From germline, CDR1 is SGHKS and CDR2 YYEKEE (reference sequence). In DNA form, the CDR3 reads TGTGCCAGCAGCTCGCGGGAAAACATTCAGTACTTC. It codes for CASSSRENIQYF.

The chain joins TRBV27 to TRBJ2-7; D perhaps matches TRBD1 (6 bases). This CDR3 has 15 residues. Germline V gives CDR1 MNHEY, CDR2 SMNVEV (reference sequence). The ends were cut back, 0 bases at V and 3 bases at J, with 12 bases in the middle. Here the CDR3 DNA reads TGTGCCAGCAGTTTATCCGGGACATATCTCTACGAGCAGTACTTC. This encodes CASSLSGTYLYEQYF.

This clone was counted a single time. The chain joins TRBV5-1 to TRBJ1-1; TRBD1 is a possible D gene (5 bases). Germline-derived CDR1 and CDR2 are SGHRS and YFSETQ. V lost 0 bases to trimming and J lost 4 bases, with 13 bases between them. CDR3 size: 15 residues. The CDR3 nucleotides are TGCGCCAGCAGCTTGGTACTCCCCGGGGGCACTGAAGCTTTCTTT. Protein: CASSLVLPGGTEAFF.

The chain is built from TRBV24-1 and TRBJ2-2; D perhaps matches TRBD1 (5 bases). The CDR3 length is 16 residues. V was pared by 3 bases and J by 2 bases, with 12 bases between. Germline lookup yields CDR1 KGHDR and CDR2 SFDVKD. CDR3 DNA sequence: TGTGCCACCAGTGATCCGGACAATTCAAACACCGGGGAGCTGTTTTTT. It codes for CATSDPDNSNTGELFF.

CDR3 in DNA: TGTGCCTCCCGGCCGGGGGGGCTAGCGGGGGAATTGTACAATGAGCAGTTCTTC. Translation gives CASRPGGLAGELYNEQFF. V gene TRBV2 combines with J gene TRBJ2-1, with 10 bases that match TRBD2. Germline values: CDR1 SNHLY, CDR2 FYNNEI. The CDR3 totals 18 residues. Germline trimming cut 11 bases from V and 4 bases from J; bases unmatched to any gene: 20.

This clone was seen a single time. The J gene is TRBJ2-7, the V gene TRBV5-1, with 7 bases aligning to TRBD2. V was clipped by 1 base and J by 1 base; unmatched bases: 5. The CDR3 sequence is 15 residues long. Germline CDR1 is SGHRS and CDR2 is YFSETQ. This CDR3 reads CASSLSGGPSYEQYF. CDR3 nucleotides: TGCGCCAGCAGCTTGTCGGGGGGACCTTCCTACGAGCAGTACTTC.

This chain links TRBV6-5 with TRBJ1-1; no firm D call. The V end lost 6 bases, the J end lost 1 base, and 6 bases lay between the germline ends. Germline CDR1 reads MNHEY; CDR2 reads SVGAGI. CDR3 length equals 12 residues. The CDR3 DNA sequence: TGTGCCAGCAGCACTCAGAACACTGAAGCTTTCTTT. Translating it yields CASSTQNTEAFF.

This sequence joins TRBV10-3 and TRBJ2-7; D may be TRBD2 (6 bases). The CDR3 extends over 13 amino acids. The ends were cut back, 6 bases at V and 5 bases at J, with 14 bases in the middle. Germline V CDR1 and CDR2: ENHRY, SYGVKD. CDR3 sequence: CAIRGGARDEQYF. In DNA form, the CDR3 reads TGTGCCATCAGGGGGGGAGCCAGGGACGAGCAGTACTTC.

This sequence joins TRBV19 and TRBJ2-3, with D unclear. CDR1 and CDR2 from the germline V gene are LNHDA and SQIVND (reference sequence). The CDR3 has 15 amino acids. With 0 bases removed from V and 0 bases from J, the gap between germline ends came to 7 bases. In DNA form, the CDR3 reads TGTGCCAGTAGTATAGATGCAGTTAGCACAGATACGCAGTATTTT. It encodes CASSIDAVSTDTQYF.

V and J are TRBV19 and TRBJ1-1, with D perhaps TRBD1 (6 bases). The CDR3 runs to 13 residues. Trimming pared 11 bases from V and 4 bases from J, leaving 17 bases between. The germline V gene has CDR1 LNHDA and CDR2 SQIVND (reference sequence). The CDR3 coding sequence is TGTGCCGGGTCATCAGGGGAGGGCACTGAAGCTTTCTTT. This sequence encodes CAGSSGEGTEAFF. Full variable domain (remainder filled in from reference TRBV19 and TRBJ1-1): DGGITQSPKYLFRKEGQNVTLSCEQNLNHDAMYWYRQDPGQGLRLIYYSQIVNDFQKGDIAEGYSVSREKKESFPLTVTSAQKNPTAFYLCAGSSGEGTEAFFGQGTRLTVV.

J is TRBJ2-3 and V is TRBV3-1 (or the pseudogene TRBV3-2); the match to TRBD2 covers 9 bases. V was clipped by 3 bases and J by 0 bases; unmatched bases: 1. CDR3 size: 15 residues. Germline CDR1 LGHDT, CDR2 YNNKEL (reference sequence). CDR3 region: CASSQAGGSTDTQYF. The DNA for the CDR3 is TGTGCCAGCAGCCAGGCGGGGGGGAGCACAGATACGCAGTATTTT.

CDR3 nucleotides: TGTGCCACCAGTGACGGACAGGGGCTTAATGAAAAACTGTTTTTT. This translates into CATSDGQGLNEKLFF. The chain is built from TRBV24-1 and TRBJ1-4; 9 bases are shared with TRBD1. With V trimmed by 4 bases and J by 4 bases, 3 bases remained unmatched. This CDR3 spans 15 amino acids. Germline loops: CDR1 KGHDR, CDR2 SFDVKD.

The chain has TRBV6-5 and TRBJ1-3, with TRBD1 identical over 7 bases. With V trimmed by 5 bases and J by 0 bases, 4 bases remained unmatched. CDR1 and CDR2 (germline): MNHEY, SVGAGI. CDR3 length: 15 amino acids. CDR3 nucleotides: TGTGCCAGCAGTAGGGGGACAGACTCTGGAAACACCATATATTTT. This sequence encodes CASSRGTDSGNTIYF.

J is TRBJ1-3 and V is TRBV5-5; tentative D call: TRBD1 (6 bases). The V end was cut by 2 bases, the J end by 2 bases, with 11 bases between. CDR1 is SGHKS and CDR2 is YYEKEE in the germline V gene (reference sequence). This CDR3 contains 15 residues. CDR3 DNA: TGTGCCAGCAGCTTTAGCGGGGGCACTGGAAACACCATATATTTT. It yields the protein CASSFSGGTGNTIYF.

The chain uses TRBV30 and TRBJ1-2, with D unresolved. Germline assignment: CDR1 GTSNPN and CDR2 SVGIG (reference sequence). Trimming stripped 4 bases from V and 4 bases from J, with 13 bases between. The length of the CDR3 is 13 residues. The CDR3 region is CAWTLNSLYGYTF. The CDR3 DNA is TGTGCCTGGACGTTGAACAGTCTCTATGGCTACACCTTC.

The chain links TRBV4-1 to TRBJ1-2; D unresolved. CDR3 length: 14 residues. Germline V lookup: CDR1 MGHRA, CDR2 YSYEKL. The V gene lost 0 bases and the J gene lost 7 bases, with 12 bases spanning the gap. The CDR3 region has the DNA TGCGCCAGCAGCCAAGACTGGTGGCAGGCTGGCTACACCTTC. Its translation: CASSQDWWQAGYTF.

V usage is TRBV14 and J usage is TRBJ2-1; 10 bases align to TRBD1. The CDR3 is 15 amino acids. V was pared by 2 bases and J by 4 bases, with 2 bases of the junction left unmatched. From germline, CDR1 is SGHDN and CDR2 FVKESK. The CDR3 is CASSQRQGAYNEQFF. The CDR3 nucleotides are TGTGCCAGCAGCCAACGACAGGGGGCTTACAATGAGCAGTTCTTC.